This T cell receptor (beta chain) was observed in a study of blood T cell repertoires in COVID-19. As for the study in general: COVID-19 samples, acute and convalescent, were from the United States, Italy and Spain.

Some clones are missing from TCRdb's copy, which holds only in-frame ones; the method was immunoSEQ multiplex PCR. Altogether about 120,000 clones are present, more than 70% being singletons, with the ten largest covering approximately 1.2%. The V and J ends lost 5 bases and 6 bases respectively, with 10 bases between them. Germline values: CDR1 SGHNT, CDR2 YENEEA. The CDR3 contains 13 residues. Sequencing was performed on peripheral blood. The chain employs TRBV11-3 and TRBJ2-2; D might be TRBD1 (5 bases). The source of this sequence is a woman aged 80 or over with acute or convalescent COVID-19. The CDR3 nucleotides read TGTGCCAGCAGCCAGCAGGGCCCCGGGGAGCTGTTTTTT. This gives the protein CASSQQGPGELFF.